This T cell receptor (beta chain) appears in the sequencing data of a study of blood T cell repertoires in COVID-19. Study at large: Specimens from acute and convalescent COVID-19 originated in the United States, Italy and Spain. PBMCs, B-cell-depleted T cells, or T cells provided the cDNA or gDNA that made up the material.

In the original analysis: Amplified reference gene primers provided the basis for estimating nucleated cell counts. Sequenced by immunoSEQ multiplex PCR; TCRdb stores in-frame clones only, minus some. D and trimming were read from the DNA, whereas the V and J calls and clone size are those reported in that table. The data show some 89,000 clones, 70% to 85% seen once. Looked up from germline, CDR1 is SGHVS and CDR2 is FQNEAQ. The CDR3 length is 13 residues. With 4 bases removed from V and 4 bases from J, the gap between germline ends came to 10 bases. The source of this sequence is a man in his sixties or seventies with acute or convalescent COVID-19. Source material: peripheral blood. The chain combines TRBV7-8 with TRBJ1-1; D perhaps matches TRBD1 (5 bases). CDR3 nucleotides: TGTGCCAGCAGCTATGACAGTTTCACTGAAGCTTTCTTT. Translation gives CASSYDSFTEAFF.